This TCR beta chain was retrieved from a study of identical twins. Using its own MiXCR run on the 5' RACE reads, TCRdb lists one record per CDR3 protein. The table shows around 1.7 million distinct CDR3 sequences, with roughly a third occurring only once. Germline assignment: CDR1 MNHEY and CDR2 SMNVEV (reference sequence). Trimming removed 6 bases from V and 0 bases from J; junction bases left unmatched: 4. CDR3 length: 15 amino acids. The receptor was derived from a newborn girl in good health. The sequenced sample consisted of cord blood. The chain combines TRBV27 with TRBJ2-1; TRBD2 matches at 8 bases. This CDR3 is CASRKLADSYNEQFF. The CDR3 bases are TGTGCCAGCAGGAAACTAGCGGACTCCTACAATGAGCAGTTCTTC.